These 6 T cell receptor beta chains originate from one sample sequenced in a study of post-analysis software for immune sequencing data. The TCR beta cDNA libraries carried unique molecular identifiers. TCRdb reanalysed the PCR reads using MiXCR and keeps one entry per CDR3 protein. The sample contains fewer than 700,000 distinct CDR3 sequences, roughly 46% of which appear only once. Which antigens these TCRs recognize remains unknown. Study findings and constraints: The five TRBV segments detected at higher frequency in patients than in controls included TRBV5-6, TRBV5-1 and TRBV20-1.

The sequenced sample consisted of blood. All receptors come from a girl aged 5 to 17 with multiple sclerosis.

The rearrangement links TRBV10-3 to TRBJ1-1; maybe TRBD1 (5 bases). CDR3 length: 13 residues. Trimming stripped 8 bases from V and 9 bases from J, with 19 bases between. The germline V gene has CDR1 ENHRY and CDR2 SYGVKD. The CDR3 is CAIALDGAGQAFF. The CDR3 DNA sequence: TGTGCCATCGCCCTAGACGGGGCGGGCCAAGCTTTCTTT.

This clonotype was counted only a few times. The chain joins TRBV6-1 to TRBJ2-1; 12 positions match TRBD2. Germline CDR1 is MNHNS and CDR2 is SASEGT. The CDR3 loop spans 15 amino acids. The trim removed 5 bases at V and 7 bases at J, leaving 6 bases unmatched. This CDR3 reads CASSSLAGGWNEQFF. The CDR3 DNA sequence: TGTGCCAGCAGTTCACTAGCGGGGGGTTGGAATGAGCAGTTCTTC.

This chain connects TRBV6-5 to TRBJ1-6, with 9 bases matching TRBD1. The CDR3 is 14 residues long. Germline CDR1 MNHEY, CDR2 SVGAGI. V shed 5 bases and J 10 bases; nucleotides not matched to a gene: 6. The CDR3 reads CASSRTGDGSPLHF. The CDR3 nucleotides are TGTGCCAGCAGTCGGACAGGGGACGGCTCACCCCTCCACTTT.

This clonotype has a count of ten or more. The chain carries TRBV20-1 and TRBJ2-1, with 14 bases that match TRBD2. The V segment lost 1 base and the J segment 7 bases; nucleotides outside the gene matches: 6. The length of the CDR3 is 16 residues. The V gene's germline CDR1 is DFQATT and CDR2 SNEGSKA (reference sequence). The DNA of the CDR3 is TGCAGTGCTAGAGCGGGGACTAGCGGGAGTGTGAATGAGCAGTTCTTC. The encoded protein is CSARAGTSGSVNEQFF.

This clonotype was detected once. The rearrangement uses TRBV6-6 and TRBJ2-7; maybe TRBD2 (6 bases). Trimming stripped 5 bases from V and 2 bases from J, with 16 bases between. Germline CDR1 is MNHNY and CDR2 is SVGAGI (reference sequence). This CDR3 has 15 residues. CDR3 amino acids: CASSATGRHPYEQYF. The DNA of the CDR3 is TGTGCCAGCAGTGCCACCGGGAGACACCCCTACGAGCAGTACTTC.

The chain combines TRBV9 with TRBJ1-1; no definite D call. Germline V gene data show CDR1 as SGDLS and CDR2 as YYNGEE. V lost 2 bases, J lost 3 bases, and 11 bases lay in between. This CDR3 spans 14 amino acids. DNA for the CDR3: TGTGCCAGCAGCGTGACGCCTGGGGACACTGAAGCTTTCTTT. It codes for CASSVTPGDTEAFF.